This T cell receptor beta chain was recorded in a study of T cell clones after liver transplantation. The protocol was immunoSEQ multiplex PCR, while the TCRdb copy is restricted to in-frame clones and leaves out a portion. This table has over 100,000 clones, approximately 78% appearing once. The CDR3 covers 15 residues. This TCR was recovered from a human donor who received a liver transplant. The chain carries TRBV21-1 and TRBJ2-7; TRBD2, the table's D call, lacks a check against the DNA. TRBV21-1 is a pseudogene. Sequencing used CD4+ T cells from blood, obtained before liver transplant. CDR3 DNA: TGTGCCAGCAGCAAGCTAGCGGTTCTCTCCTACGAGCAGTACTTC. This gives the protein CASSKLAVLSYEQYF.